This paragraph covers one T cell receptor (beta chain) sequence. The CDR3 totals 13 residues. Between the trimmed V and J ends, which lost 7 bases and 9 bases, there was a span of 16 bases. The germline CDR1 and CDR2 sequences are SNHLY and FYNNEI. As processed by the authors: Reference gene primer amplification gave nucleated cell count estimates. Here immunoSEQ multiplex PCR was the method, and the copy in TCRdb shows in-frame clones only, minus some. The D gene and trimming were derived from the DNA, and the V and J assignments and clone size from that table. The repertoire holds tens of thousands of clones, with approximately 80% as singletons. This sample is drawn from a study of blood T cell repertoires in COVID-19.

This clonotype was obtained from a human donor in a cohort sampled during active COVID-19. The chain carries TRBV2 and TRBJ2-4; perhaps TRBD1 as D (5 bases). The sequenced material came from peripheral blood. The CDR3 loop is CASTQDTLGIQYF. The CDR3 bases are TGTGCCAGCACCCAGGACACGTTAGGCATTCAGTACTTC.